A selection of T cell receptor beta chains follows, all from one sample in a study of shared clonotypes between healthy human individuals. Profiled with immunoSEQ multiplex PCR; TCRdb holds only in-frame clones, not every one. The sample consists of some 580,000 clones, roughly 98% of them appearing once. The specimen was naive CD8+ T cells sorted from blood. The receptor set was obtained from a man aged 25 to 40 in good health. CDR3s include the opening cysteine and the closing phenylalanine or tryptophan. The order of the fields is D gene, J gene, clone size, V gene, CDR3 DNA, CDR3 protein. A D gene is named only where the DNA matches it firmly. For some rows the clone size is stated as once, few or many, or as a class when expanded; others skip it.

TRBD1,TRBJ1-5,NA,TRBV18,TGTGCCAGCTCACCACAGGGGGCCCCTCAGCCCCAGCATTTT,CASSPQGAPQPQHF
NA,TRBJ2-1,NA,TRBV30,TGTGCCTGGAGTCGGGGTAGCAGCAATGAGCAGTTCTTC,CAWSRGSSNEQFF
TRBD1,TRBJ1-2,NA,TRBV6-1,TGTGCCAGCAGTGAAGGACAGGGGAGCTATGGCTACACCTTC,CASSEGQGSYGYTF
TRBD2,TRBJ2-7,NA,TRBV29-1,TGCAGCGTTGAAGATCGGGGGACTAGCGGAACCTACGAGCAGTACTTC,CSVEDRGTSGTYEQYF
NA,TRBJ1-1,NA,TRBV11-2,TGTGCCAGCAGCTTAACCCAGGGTTTGGACACTGAAGCTTTCTTT,CASSLTQGLDTEAFF
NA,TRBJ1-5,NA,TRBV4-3,TGCGCCAGCAGCCAAGATCCTTACACTTGGGATCAGCCCCAGCATTTT,CASSQDPYTWDQPQHF
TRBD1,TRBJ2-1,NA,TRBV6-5,TGTGCCAGCAGTTACGGACCCCAGGGGGCTGAGCAGTTCTTC,CASSYGPQGAEQFF
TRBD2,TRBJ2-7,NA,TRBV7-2,TGTGCCAGCAGCTTAGATCTAGCGGGCGAGCAGTACTTC,CASSLDLAGEQYF
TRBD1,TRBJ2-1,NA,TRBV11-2,TGTGCCAGCAGCTTACTCGGGACAGGGGTAAATGGTGAGCAGTTCTTC,CASSLLGTGVNGEQFF
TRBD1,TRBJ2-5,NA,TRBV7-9,TGTGCCAGCAGCTTAAGGGGACAGGGAAAAGAGACCCAGTACTTC,CASSLRGQGKETQYF
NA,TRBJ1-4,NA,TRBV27,TGTGCCAGCAGTGTAGGGACGACAACTAATGAAAAACTGTTTTTT,CASSVGTTTNEKLFF
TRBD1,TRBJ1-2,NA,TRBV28,TGTGCCAGCACGTCCAGGACAGGGGGGTTCGATGGCTACACCTTC,CASTSRTGGFDGYTF
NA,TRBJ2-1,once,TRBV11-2,TGTGCCAGCAGCTCCGCCCGGGGCCTCTCCTACAATGAGCAGTTCTTC,CASSSARGLSYNEQFF
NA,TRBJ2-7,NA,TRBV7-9,TGTGCCAGCAGCTCTTTATCCAATTCCTACGAGCAGTACTTC,CASSSLSNSYEQYF
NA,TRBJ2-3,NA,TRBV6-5,TGTGCCAGCAAAGGCGACACAGATACGCAGTATTTT,CASKGDTDTQYF
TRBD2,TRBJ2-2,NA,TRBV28,TGTGCCAGCAGTTTATTACTAGGGACTAGCGGGAGGGCAGGTGACACCGGGGAGCCGTTTTTT,CASSLLLGTSGRAGDTGEPFF
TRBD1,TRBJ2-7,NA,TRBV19,TGTGCCAGTAGTTGGGGACAGGCTGTCGGATACGAGCAGTACTTC,CASSWGQAVGYEQYF
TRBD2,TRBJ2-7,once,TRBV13,TGTGCCAGCAGCTCCATCCCCGGGACTAGCGGAACCTACGAGCAGTACTTC,CASSSIPGTSGTYEQYF
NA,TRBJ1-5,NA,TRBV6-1,TGTGCCAGCAGTGAAGCCCCGGGGGGCAGGCAGCCCCAGCATTTT,CASSEAPGGRQPQHF
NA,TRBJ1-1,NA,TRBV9,TGTGCCAGCAGCGTAGTCACACTCCACACTGAAGCTTTCTTT,CASSVVTLHTEAFF
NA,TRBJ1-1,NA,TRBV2,TGTGCCAGCAGCGCTTCGGGCTTGGAACAAATGAACACTGAAGCTTTCTTT,CASSASGLEQMNTEAFF
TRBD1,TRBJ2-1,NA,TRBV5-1,TGCGCCAGCAGCCCAGAGGACAGGCCCAATGAGCAGTTCTTC,CASSPEDRPNEQFF
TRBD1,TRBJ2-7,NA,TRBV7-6,TGTGCCAGCAGCTCGCCCGGGACAGGGGGTACATACGAGCAGTACTTC,CASSSPGTGGTYEQYF
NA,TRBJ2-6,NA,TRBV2,TGTGCCAGCAGGGGGACATATTCTGGGGCCAACGTCCTGACTTTC,CASRGTYSGANVLTF
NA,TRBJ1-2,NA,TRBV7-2,TGTGCCAGCAGCTTAGTGACAGCGTATGGCTACACCTTC,CASSLVTAYGYTF
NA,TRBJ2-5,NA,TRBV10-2,TGCGCCAGCAGTGTGGGGCGGCAGGAGACCCAGTACTTC,CASSVGRQETQYF
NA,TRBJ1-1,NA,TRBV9,TGTGCCAGCAGCATTCAGGGTTCCACTGAAGCTTTCTTT,CASSIQGSTEAFF
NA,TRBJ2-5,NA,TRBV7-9,TGTGCCAGCAGCTCGGGGTTGGGAGAGACCCAGTACTTC,CASSSGLGETQYF
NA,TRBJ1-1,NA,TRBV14,TGTGCCAGCAGCCCCGTGGGGGGACCGAACACTGAAGCTTTCTTT,CASSPVGGPNTEAFF
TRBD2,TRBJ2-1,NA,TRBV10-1,TGCGCCAGCAGTGAGCTAGCGGGAGGGCCTGTTTCCTACAATGAGCAGTTCTTC,CASSELAGGPVSYNEQFF
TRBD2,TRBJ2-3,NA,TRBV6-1,TGTGCCAGCAGTGAAGCGCTCCTAGCGGGAGTGGGAGATACGCAGTATTTT,CASSEALLAGVGDTQYF
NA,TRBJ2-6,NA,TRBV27,TGTGCCTCACACCAATTGGGAGGGGCCAACGTCCTGACTTTC,CASHQLGGANVLTF
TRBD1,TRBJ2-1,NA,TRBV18,TGTGCCAGCTCACCCCAGCCGGGACAGGGACTCTACAATGAGCAGTTCTTC,CASSPQPGQGLYNEQFF
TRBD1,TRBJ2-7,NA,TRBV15,TGTGCCACCAGCAGGGGACAGGGGGCCCCCTACGAGCAGTACTTC,CATSRGQGAPYEQYF
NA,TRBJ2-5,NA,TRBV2,TGTGCCAGCATGGGCAGGGGGACCCAGTACTTC,CASMGRGTQYF
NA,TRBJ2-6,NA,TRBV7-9,TGTGCCAGCAGCCCGGACACCTCTGGGGCCAACGTCCTGACTTTC,CASSPDTSGANVLTF
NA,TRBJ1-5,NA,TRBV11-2,TGTGCCAGCAGCTTAGATTTTACAGCCTTAGCTGGTCAGCCCCAGCATTTT,CASSLDFTALAGQPQHF
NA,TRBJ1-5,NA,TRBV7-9,TGTGCCAGCAGCTTAGCGGCAGTTAATCAGCCCCAGCATTTT,CASSLAAVNQPQHF
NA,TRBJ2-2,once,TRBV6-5,TGTGCCAGCAGTCAGGAAGTCCTCCCCCCGGGGGAGCTGTTTTTT,CASSQEVLPPGELFF
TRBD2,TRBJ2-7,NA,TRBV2,TGTGCCAGCAGTGGGTGGGGGACTAGCGGGAAGTCCGTCAATACCTACGAGCAGTACTTC,CASSGWGTSGKSVNTYEQYF
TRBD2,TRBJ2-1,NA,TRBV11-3,TGTGCCAGCAGCTTAGAGGGTTGGGGGGGCTCCTACAATGAGCAGTTCTTC,CASSLEGWGGSYNEQFF
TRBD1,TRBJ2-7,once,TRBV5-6,TGTGCCAGCAGCTTCGGGACAGTTTTAGAGCAGTACTTC,CASSFGTVLEQYF
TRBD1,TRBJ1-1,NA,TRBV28,TGTGCCAGCAGTTTATCTGTTGCGGGGGACAGTGAAGCTTTCTTT,CASSLSVAGDSEAFF
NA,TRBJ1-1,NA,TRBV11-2,TGTGCCAGCAGCTTAGAGGGGCCGTGGGGGGAAGCTTTCTTT,CASSLEGPWGEAFF
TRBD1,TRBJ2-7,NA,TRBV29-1,TGCAGCGTTGGTGTTGGACAGGGGGCCTACGAGCAGTACTTC,CSVGVGQGAYEQYF
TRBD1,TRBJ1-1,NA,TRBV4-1,TGCGCCAGCAGCCCAATAGGACAGGGCCTGATGAACACTGAAGCTTTCTTT,CASSPIGQGLMNTEAFF
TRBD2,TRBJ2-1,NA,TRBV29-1,TGCAGCGTATGGACTAGCGGGAGCAATGAGCAGTTCTTC,CSVWTSGSNEQFF
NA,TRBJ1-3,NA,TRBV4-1,TGCGCCAGCAGCCAAGAGTCCCGTCTACGCGGAAACACCATATATTTT,CASSQESRLRGNTIYF
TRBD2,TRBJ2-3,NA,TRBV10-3,TGTGCCATCAGTGAAACGGGGGGAACGGATACGCAGTATTTT,CAISETGGTDTQYF
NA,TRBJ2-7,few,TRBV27,TGTGCCAGCAGTCCCTCTGCAGGCCACTACGAGCAGTACTTC,CASSPSAGHYEQYF
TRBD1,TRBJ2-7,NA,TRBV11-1,TGTGCCAGCAGCCCCCGGGACAGGCCCTCCTACGAGCAGTACTTC,CASSPRDRPSYEQYF
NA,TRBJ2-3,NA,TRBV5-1,TGCGCCAGCAGCTTGGCGGGCAGCACAGATACGCAGTATTTT,CASSLAGSTDTQYF
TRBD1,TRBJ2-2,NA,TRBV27,TGTGCCAGCAGTCCGGGACAGGCGACCGGGGAGCTGTTTTTT,CASSPGQATGELFF